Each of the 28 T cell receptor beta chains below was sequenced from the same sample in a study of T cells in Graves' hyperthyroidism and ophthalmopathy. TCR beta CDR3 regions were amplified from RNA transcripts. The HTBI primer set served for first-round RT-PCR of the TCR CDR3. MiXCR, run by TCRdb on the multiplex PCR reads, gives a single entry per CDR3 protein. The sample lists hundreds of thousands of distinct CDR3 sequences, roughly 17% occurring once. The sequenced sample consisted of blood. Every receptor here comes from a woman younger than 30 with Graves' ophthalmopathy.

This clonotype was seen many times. CDR3 DNA: TGTGCCAGCAACCTGAGAGGGGATGAGGAGACCCAGTACTTC. Protein: CASNLRGDEETQYF. The chain has TRBV7-9 and TRBJ2-5; either TRBD1 or TRBD2 may fit D (5 bases each). Germline CDR1 SEHNR, CDR2 FQNEAQ (reference sequence). The CDR3 runs 14 residues. The V gene lost 7 bases and the J gene lost 5 bases, with 17 bases spanning the gap.

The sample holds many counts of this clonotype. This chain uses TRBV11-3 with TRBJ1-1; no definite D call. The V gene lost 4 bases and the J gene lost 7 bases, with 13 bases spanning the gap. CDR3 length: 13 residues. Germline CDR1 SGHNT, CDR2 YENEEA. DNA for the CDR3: TGTGCCAGCAGCTCCGGGAGGGATTTTGAAGCTTTCTTT. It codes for CASSSGRDFEAFF. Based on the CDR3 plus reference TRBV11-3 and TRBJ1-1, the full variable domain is EAGVVQSPRYKIIEKKQPVAFWCNPISGHNTLYWYLQNLGQGPELLIRYENEEAVDDSQLPKDRFSAERLKGVDSTLKIQPAELGDSAVYLCASSSGRDFEAFFGQGTRLTVV.

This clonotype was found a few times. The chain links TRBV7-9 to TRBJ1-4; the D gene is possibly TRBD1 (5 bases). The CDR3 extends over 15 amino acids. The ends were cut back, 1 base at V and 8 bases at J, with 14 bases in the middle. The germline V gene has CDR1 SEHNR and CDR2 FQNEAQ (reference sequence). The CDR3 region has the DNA TGTGCCAGCAGCTTAGTGGAGGGGCTGGAGGAAAAACTGTTTTTT. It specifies CASSLVEGLEEKLFF.

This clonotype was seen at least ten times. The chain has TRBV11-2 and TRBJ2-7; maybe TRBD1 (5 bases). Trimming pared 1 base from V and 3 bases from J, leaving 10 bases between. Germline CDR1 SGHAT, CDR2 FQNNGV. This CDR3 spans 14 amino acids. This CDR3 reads CASSLGRVGYEQYF. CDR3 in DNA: TGTGCCAGCAGCTTAGGCAGGGTGGGCTACGAGCAGTACTTC.

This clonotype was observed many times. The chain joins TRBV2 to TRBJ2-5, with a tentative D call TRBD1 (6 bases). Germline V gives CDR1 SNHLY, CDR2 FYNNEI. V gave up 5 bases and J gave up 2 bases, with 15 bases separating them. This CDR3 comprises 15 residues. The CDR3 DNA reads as TGTGCCAGCAGTTACCGGCGGACAGAACAAGAGACCCAGTACTTC. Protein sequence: CASSYRRTEQETQYF.

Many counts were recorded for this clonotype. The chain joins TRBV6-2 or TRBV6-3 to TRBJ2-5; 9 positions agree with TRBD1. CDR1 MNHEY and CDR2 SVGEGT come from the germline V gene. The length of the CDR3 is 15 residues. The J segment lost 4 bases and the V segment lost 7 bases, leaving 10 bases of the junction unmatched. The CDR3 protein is CASTRRQGVTETQYF. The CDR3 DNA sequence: TGTGCCAGCACCCGAAGACAGGGGGTTACAGAGACCCAGTACTTC.

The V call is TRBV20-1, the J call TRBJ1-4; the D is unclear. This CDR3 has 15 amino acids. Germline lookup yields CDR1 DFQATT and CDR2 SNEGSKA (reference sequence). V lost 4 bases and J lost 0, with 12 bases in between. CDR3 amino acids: CSATFNIATNEKLFF. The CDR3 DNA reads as TGCAGTGCTACCTTTAACATTGCAACTAATGAAAAACTGTTTTTT.

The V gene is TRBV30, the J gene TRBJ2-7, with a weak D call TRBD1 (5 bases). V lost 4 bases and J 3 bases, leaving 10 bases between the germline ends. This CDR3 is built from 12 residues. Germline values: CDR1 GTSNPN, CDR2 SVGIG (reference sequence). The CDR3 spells CAWNSDSYEQYF. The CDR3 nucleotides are TGTGCCTGGAACAGCGACAGCTACGAGCAGTACTTC.

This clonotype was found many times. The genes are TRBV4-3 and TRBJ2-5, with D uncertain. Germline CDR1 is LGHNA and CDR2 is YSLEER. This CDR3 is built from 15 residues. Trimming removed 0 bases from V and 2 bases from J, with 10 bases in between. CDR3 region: CASSQDGRIQETQYF. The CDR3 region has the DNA TGCGCCAGCAGCCAAGATGGACGGATACAAGAGACCCAGTACTTC.

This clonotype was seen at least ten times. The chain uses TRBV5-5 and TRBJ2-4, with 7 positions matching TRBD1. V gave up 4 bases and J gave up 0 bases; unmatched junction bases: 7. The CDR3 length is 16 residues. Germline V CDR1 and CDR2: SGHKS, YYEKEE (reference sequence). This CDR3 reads CASSVRDREAKNIQYF. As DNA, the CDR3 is TGTGCCAGCAGCGTCCGGGACAGAGAAGCCAAAAACATTCAGTACTTC.

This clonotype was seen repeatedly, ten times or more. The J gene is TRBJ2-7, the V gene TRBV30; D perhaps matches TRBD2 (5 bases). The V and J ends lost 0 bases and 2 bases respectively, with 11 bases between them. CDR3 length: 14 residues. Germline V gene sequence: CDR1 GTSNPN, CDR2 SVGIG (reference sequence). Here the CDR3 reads CAWSVRREPYEQYF. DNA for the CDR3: TGTGCCTGGAGTGTACGCCGGGAACCCTACGAGCAGTACTTC.

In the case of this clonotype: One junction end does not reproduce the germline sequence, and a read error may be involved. CDR3 nucleotides: TGTGCCAGCAGCCTGAATGGAGCGGGAGTCTACGAGCAGTACTTC. It is translated as CASSLNGAGVYEQYF. The V gene is TRBV5-1, the J gene TRBJ2-7; 8 positions agree with TRBD2. The germline gives CDR1 SGHRS, CDR2 YFSETQ. This CDR3 is built from 15 residues.

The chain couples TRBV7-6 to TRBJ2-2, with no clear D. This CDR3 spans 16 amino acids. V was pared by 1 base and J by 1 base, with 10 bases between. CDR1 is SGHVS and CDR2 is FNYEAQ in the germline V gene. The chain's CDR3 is CASSLGIGLNTGELFF. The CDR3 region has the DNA TGTGCCAGCAGCTTAGGGATAGGATTGAACACCGGGGAGCTGTTTTTT.

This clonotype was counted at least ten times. CDR3 nucleotides: TGTGCCAGCAGACCTGGGAGGGTGAGGACTGAAGCTTTCTTT. Translated, it gives CASRPGRVRTEAFF. The rearrangement links TRBV4-2 to TRBJ1-1; unclear D gene. The length of the CDR3 is 14 residues. Per the germline V gene, CDR1 is LGHNA and CDR2 is YNFKEQ. The V and J ends lost 6 bases and 5 bases respectively, with 16 bases between them.

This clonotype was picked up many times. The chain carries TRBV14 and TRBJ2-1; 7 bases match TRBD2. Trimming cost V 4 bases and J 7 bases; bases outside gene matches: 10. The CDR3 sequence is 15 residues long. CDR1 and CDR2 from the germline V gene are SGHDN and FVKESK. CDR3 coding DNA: TGTGCCAGCAGCCCCCCACTGGGAGGGTTGAATGAGCAGTTCTTC. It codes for CASSPPLGGLNEQFF.

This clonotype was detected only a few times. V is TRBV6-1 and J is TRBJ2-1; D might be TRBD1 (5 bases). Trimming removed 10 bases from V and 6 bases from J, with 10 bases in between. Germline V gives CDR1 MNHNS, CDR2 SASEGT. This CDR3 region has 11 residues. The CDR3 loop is CATGQLNEQFF. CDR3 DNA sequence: TGTGCCACCGGACAACTCAATGAGCAGTTCTTC.

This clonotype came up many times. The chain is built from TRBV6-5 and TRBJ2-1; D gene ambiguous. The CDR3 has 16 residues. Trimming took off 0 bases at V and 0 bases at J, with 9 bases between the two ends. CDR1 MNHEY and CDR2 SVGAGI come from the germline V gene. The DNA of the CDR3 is TGTGCCAGCAGTTACTCGAGTTACAGCTCCTACAATGAGCAGTTCTTC. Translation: CASSYSSYSSYNEQFF.

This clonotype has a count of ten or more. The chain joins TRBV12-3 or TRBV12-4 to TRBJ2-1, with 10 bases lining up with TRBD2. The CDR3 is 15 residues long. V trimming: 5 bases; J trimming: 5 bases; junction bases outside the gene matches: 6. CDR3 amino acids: CASSKRTSGNNEQFF. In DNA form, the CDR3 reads TGTGCCAGCAGTAAACGGACTAGCGGTAACAATGAGCAGTTCTTC.

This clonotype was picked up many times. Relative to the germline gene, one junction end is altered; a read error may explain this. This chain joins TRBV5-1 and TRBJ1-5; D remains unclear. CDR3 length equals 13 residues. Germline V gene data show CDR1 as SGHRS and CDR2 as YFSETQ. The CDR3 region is CASSSDGNQPQHF. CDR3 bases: TGTGCCAGCAGTTCCGATGGGAATCAGCCCCAGCATTTT.

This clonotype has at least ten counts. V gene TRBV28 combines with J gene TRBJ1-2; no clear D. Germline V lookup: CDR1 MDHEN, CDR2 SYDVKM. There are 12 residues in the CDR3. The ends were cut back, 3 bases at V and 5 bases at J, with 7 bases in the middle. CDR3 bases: TGTGCCAGCAGTTTTGAGGGATATGGCTACACCTTC. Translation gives CASSFEGYGYTF.

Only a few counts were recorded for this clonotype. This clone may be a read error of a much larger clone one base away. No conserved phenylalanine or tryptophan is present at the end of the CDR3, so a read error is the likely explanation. The CDR3 sequence is CASSLWLGSTSNTEAFL. CDR3 sequence (DNA): TGTGCCAGCAGCTTATGGCTAGGGTCGACTTCGAACACTGAAGCTTTCCTT. The chain has TRBV7-9 and TRBJ1-1; D unresolved. The V gene's germline CDR1 is SEHNR and CDR2 FQNEAQ (reference sequence). The CDR3 is 17 residues long. Trimming stripped 2 bases from V and 1 base from J, with 17 bases between.

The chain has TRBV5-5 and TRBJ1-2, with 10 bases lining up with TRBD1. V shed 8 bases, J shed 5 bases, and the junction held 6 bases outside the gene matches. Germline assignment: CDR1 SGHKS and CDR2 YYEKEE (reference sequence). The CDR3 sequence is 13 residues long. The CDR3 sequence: CASTRTGGYGYTF. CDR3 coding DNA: TGTGCCAGTACCAGGACAGGGGGGTATGGCTACACCTTC.

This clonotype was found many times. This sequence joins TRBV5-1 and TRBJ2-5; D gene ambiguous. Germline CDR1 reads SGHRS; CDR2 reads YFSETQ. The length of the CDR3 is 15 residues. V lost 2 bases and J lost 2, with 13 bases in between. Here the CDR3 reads CASSLKPGQQETQYF. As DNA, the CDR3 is TGCGCCAGCAGCTTAAAGCCTGGGCAGCAAGAGACCCAGTACTTC.

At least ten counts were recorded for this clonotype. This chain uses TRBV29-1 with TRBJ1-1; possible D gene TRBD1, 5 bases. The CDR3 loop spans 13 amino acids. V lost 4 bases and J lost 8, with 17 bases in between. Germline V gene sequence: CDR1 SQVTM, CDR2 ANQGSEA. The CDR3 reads CSVAEEGDSEAFF. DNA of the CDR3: TGCAGCGTTGCTGAAGAGGGCGACAGCGAAGCTTTCTTT.

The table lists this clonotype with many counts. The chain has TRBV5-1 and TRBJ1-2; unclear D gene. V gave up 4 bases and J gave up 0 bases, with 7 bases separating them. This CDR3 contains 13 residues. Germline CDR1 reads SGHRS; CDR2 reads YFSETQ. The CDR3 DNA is TGCGCCAGCAGCGACGGGTCTAACTATGGCTACACCTTC. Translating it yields CASSDGSNYGYTF.

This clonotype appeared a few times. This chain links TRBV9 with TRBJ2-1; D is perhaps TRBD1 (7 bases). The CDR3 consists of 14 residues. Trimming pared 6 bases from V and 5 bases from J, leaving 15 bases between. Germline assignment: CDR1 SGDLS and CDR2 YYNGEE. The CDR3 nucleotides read TGTGCCAGCACCCCGGGGGACAGAGACAATGAGCAGTTCTTC. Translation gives CASTPGDRDNEQFF.

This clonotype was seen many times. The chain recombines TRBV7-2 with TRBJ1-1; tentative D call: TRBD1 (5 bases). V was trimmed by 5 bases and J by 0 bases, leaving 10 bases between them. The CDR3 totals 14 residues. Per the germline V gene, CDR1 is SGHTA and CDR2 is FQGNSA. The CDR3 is CASSPGPLNTEAFF. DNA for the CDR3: TGTGCCAGCAGCCCGGGACCGCTGAACACTGAAGCTTTCTTT.

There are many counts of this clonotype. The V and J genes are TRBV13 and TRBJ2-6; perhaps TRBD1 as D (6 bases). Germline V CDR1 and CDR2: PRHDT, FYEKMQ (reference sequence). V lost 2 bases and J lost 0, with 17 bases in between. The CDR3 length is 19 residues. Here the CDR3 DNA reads TGTGCCAGCAGCTTAAGAAACAGGGTAACGGCCTCTGGGGCCAACGTCCTGACTTTC. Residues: CASSLRNRVTASGANVLTF.